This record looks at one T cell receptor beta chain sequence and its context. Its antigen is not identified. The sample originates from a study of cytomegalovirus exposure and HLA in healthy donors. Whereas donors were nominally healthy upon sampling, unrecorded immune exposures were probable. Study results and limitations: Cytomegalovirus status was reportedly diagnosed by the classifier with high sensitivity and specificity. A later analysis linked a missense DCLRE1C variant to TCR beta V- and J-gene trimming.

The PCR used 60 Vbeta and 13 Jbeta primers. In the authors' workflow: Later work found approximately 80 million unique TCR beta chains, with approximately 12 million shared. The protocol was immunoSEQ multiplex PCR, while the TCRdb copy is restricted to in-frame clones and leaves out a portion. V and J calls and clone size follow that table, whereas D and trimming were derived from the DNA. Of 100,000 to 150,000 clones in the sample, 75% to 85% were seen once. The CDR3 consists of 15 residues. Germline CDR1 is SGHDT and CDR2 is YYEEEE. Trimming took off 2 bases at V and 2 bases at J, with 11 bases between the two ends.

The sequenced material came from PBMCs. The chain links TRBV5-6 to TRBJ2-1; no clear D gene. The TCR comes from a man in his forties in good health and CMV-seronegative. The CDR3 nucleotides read TGTGCCAGCAGCTTCCAGGCCGGCCCCTACAATGAGCAGTTCTTC. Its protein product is CASSFQAGPYNEQFF.